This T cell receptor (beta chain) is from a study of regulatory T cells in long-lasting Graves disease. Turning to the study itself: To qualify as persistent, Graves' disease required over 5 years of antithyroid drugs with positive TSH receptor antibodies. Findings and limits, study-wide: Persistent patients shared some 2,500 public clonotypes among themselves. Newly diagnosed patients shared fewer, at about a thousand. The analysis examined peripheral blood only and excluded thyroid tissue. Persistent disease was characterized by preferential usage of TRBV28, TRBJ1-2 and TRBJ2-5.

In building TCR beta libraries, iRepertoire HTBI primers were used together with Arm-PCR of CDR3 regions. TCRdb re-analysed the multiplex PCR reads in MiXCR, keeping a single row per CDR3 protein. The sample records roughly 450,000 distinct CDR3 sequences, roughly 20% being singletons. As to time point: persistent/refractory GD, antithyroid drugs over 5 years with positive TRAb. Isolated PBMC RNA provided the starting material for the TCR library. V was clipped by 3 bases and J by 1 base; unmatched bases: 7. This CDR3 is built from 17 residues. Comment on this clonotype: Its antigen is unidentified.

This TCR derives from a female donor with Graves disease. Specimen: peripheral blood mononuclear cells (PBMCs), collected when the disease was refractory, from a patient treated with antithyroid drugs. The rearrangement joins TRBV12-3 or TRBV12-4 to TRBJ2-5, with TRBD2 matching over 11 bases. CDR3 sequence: CASSLIGTSGFQETQYF. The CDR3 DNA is TGTGCCAGCAGTTTGATCGGGACTAGCGGTTTCCAAGAGACCCAGTACTTC.